This T cell receptor beta chain was identified during a study of shared clonotypes between healthy human individuals. Turning to the study itself: Serving as donors were a couple of women and a few men, whose ages spanned 18 to 49. Study findings and constraints: Generally, estimated richness proved larger in naive subsets than it did in memory subsets. Non-shared clonotypes displayed generation probabilities falling below those of clonotypes present in all four donors.

This clone was seen only a few times. Its antigen is unidentified. Naive CD8 cells, CD45RO-negative and positively selected for CCR7, excluded terminally differentiated effector memory CD45RA+ cells. Methods used by the authors: Sequence data from immunoSEQ were junction-only and lacked quality scores; consequently, filtering differed. Profiling relied on immunoSEQ multiplex PCR, and the TCRdb table lists in-frame clones only, not all of them. The V and J calls and clone size are taken from that table; D and trimming were inferred from the DNA. The data hold millions of clones, with roughly 91% observed a single time. The V gene's germline CDR1 is MNHEY and CDR2 SMNVEV (reference sequence). V was pared by 3 bases and J by 6 bases, with 11 bases between. This CDR3 has 13 residues.

The clonotype originates from a man younger than 35 in good health. Some clones in this sample may be carry-over from other donors' samples. The chain joins TRBV27 to TRBJ1-2; weak D call: TRBD1 (5 bases). Material for sequencing was naive CD8+ T cells from PBMCs. CDR3 sequence (DNA): TGTGCCAGCAGTTTCGGGGCAAGGGATGGCTACACCTTC. Protein product: CASSFGARDGYTF.